This T cell receptor beta chain emerged from a study of breast tumors, draining lymph nodes, adjacent tissues. Many counts were recorded for this clonotype. What it recognizes is unknown. Breast cancer patients provided tissue from their axillary draining lymph nodes. Trimming pared 0 bases from V and 2 bases from J, leaving 10 bases between. The CDR3 covers 15 residues. Germline loops: CDR1 SGDLS, CDR2 YYNGEE. The study, taken as a whole, reports: Tumor repertoires ranked between lymph nodes and nontumor tissue in diversity, with V and J gene preferences. Tumor T cell lymph node origin was a supported hypothesis, not proven.

TCRdb analysed the multiplex PCR reads with MiXCR anew, one entry per CDR3 protein. The sample carries over 250,000 distinct CDR3 sequences, over 30% recorded once. The sequence was obtained from a female donor with breast cancer. Some clones in this sample may be carry-over from other donors' samples. This rearrangement joins TRBV9 to TRBJ2-3, with D uncertain. Sequencing was carried out using axillary lymph node tissue. The CDR3: CASSVVGSLTDTQYF. In DNA form, the CDR3 reads TGTGCCAGCAGCGTAGTGGGCTCCCTCACAGATACGCAGTATTTT. Full variable domain (remainder filled in from reference TRBV9 and TRBJ2-3): DSGVTQTPKHLITATGQRVTLRCSPRSGDLSVYWYQQSLDQGLQFLIQYYNGEERAKGNILERFSAQQFPDLHSELNLSSLELGDSALYFCASSVVGSLTDTQYFGPGTRLTVL.